Shown below are 24 T cell receptor beta chains from a single sample sequenced in a study of blood T cell repertoires in COVID-19. Only in-frame clones appear in the TCRdb table, and some are missing; sequencing was by immunoSEQ multiplex PCR. The sample holds more than 200,000 clones, about 80% seen once. Sequencing was performed on peripheral blood. The receptor source for this set is a middle-aged man with active or convalescent COVID-19.

The V call is TRBV11-2, the J call TRBJ1-2; D might be TRBD1 (5 bases). V lost 2 bases and J lost 8, with 15 bases in between. Germline-derived CDR1 and CDR2 are SGHAT and FQNNGV. The CDR3 totals 14 residues. The CDR3 nucleotides are TGTGCCAGCAGCTTAAGTAGCTGGGCAGGGGGCTACACCTTC. Protein product: CASSLSSWAGGYTF. Full variable domain (outside the CDR3, taken from reference TRBV11-2 and TRBJ1-2): EAGVAQSPRYKIIEKRQSVAFWCNPISGHATLYWYQQILGQGPKLLIQFQNNGVVDDSQLPKDRFSAERLKGVDSTLKIQPAKLEDSAVYLCASSLSSWAGGYTFGSGTRLTVV.

The J gene is TRBJ2-1, the V gene TRBV19, with D possibly matching TRBD1 (5 bases). The length of the CDR3 is 16 residues. V lost 10 bases and J lost 5, with 24 bases in between. Germline CDR1 reads LNHDA; CDR2 reads SQIVND (reference sequence). The CDR3 reads CATPGLQWTRHNEQFF. As DNA, the CDR3 is TGTGCCACCCCAGGGCTTCAGTGGACGCGTCACAATGAGCAGTTCTTC.

Regarding this clone: At the DNA level, this CDR3 is encoded by other sequences in the same sample as well. The chain uses TRBV27 and TRBJ2-7; D remains ambiguous. The CDR3 extends over 11 amino acids. Trimming took 8 bases from V and 3 from J, leaving 8 bases between them. Germline loops: CDR1 MNHEY, CDR2 SMNVEV (reference sequence). CDR3 nucleotides: TGTGCCAGCCGGAGAGACTACGAGCAGTACTTC. Amino acid sequence: CASRRDYEQYF.

The chain has TRBV23-1 and TRBJ2-7, with D possibly TRBD1 on 6 matching bases. TRBV23-1 is assigned to the ORF class and has an uncertain function. Trimming stripped 1 base from V and 5 bases from J, with 21 bases between. There are 17 residues in the CDR3. CDR3 in DNA: TGCGCCAGCAGTCAATTCCTCGGGGAAAGGGGGAACCACGAGCAGTACTTC. The encoded protein is CASSQFLGERGNHEQYF.

The chain joins TRBV5-6 to TRBJ2-1, with a weak D call TRBD2 (7 bases). The V end was cut by 0 bases, the J end by 8 bases, with 15 bases between. The CDR3 loop spans 15 amino acids. Germline CDR1 reads SGHDT; CDR2 reads YYEEEE. The CDR3: CASSLGGGARYEQFF. The CDR3 bases are TGTGCCAGCAGCTTGGGAGGGGGGGCGAGGTATGAGCAGTTCTTC.

This chain connects TRBV9 to TRBJ2-3; TRBD2 might be the D (6 bases). Germline CDR1 reads SGDLS; CDR2 reads YYNGEE. V was trimmed by 2 bases and J by 1 base, leaving 8 bases between them. The CDR3 has 14 residues. This CDR3 is CASSVIAGTDTQYF. The CDR3, as DNA: TGTGCCAGCAGCGTTATAGCGGGCACAGATACGCAGTATTTT. Drawing the rest from reference TRBV9 and TRBJ2-3, the complete variable domain is DSGVTQTPKHLITATGQRVTLRCSPRSGDLSVYWYQQSLDQGLQFLIQYYNGEERAKGNILERFSAQQFPDLHSELNLSSLELGDSALYFCASSVIAGTDTQYFGPGTRLTVL.

The table lists this clone with a count of one. CDR3 protein: CSGVAGVTASTDTQYF. DNA of the CDR3: TGCAGCGGGGTAGCGGGGGTAACCGCTAGCACAGATACGCAGTATTTT. The chain couples TRBV29-1 to TRBJ2-3; 9 bases align to TRBD2. Germline V gene data show CDR1 as SQVTM and CDR2 as ANQGSEA. The length of the CDR3 is 16 residues. The V segment lost 7 bases and the J segment 0 bases; nucleotides outside the gene matches: 11.

This rearrangement joins TRBV27 to TRBJ2-1; a possible D gene is TRBD2 (9 bases). Germline V gene sequence: CDR1 MNHEY, CDR2 SMNVEV (reference sequence). The CDR3 length is 16 residues. Trimming pared 4 bases from V and 9 bases from J, leaving 22 bases between. In nucleotides, the CDR3 is TGTGCCAGCAGTTCCAGGGGGCGGGGGGGCCTGGGTGAGCAGTTCTTC. As protein: CASSSRGRGGLGEQFF.

This rearrangement joins TRBV3-1 (or the pseudogene TRBV3-2) to TRBJ1-2; no reliable D call. V was pared by 0 bases and J by 5 bases, with 10 bases between. The CDR3 spans 14 residues. Germline V gene lookup returns CDR1 LGHDT and CDR2 YNNKEL (reference sequence). CDR3 region: CASSQDLQLYGYTF. The CDR3 DNA sequence: TGTGCCAGCAGCCAAGACTTACAGCTATATGGCTACACCTTC.

This rearrangement joins TRBV6-6 to TRBJ2-2; 9 nucleotides match TRBD1. The CDR3 contains 18 residues. After removal of 5 bases from V and 5 bases from J, the junction contained 15 bases not matched to a gene. Per the germline V gene, CDR1 is MNHNY and CDR2 is SVGAGI (reference sequence). The CDR3 coding sequence is TGTGCCAGCAGTCCGGGACAGGGACCTCGTAAGGGGACCGGGGAGCTGTTTTTT. Its protein product is CASSPGQGPRKGTGELFF.

V gene TRBV7-9 combines with J gene TRBJ2-1; a possible D gene is TRBD2 (7 bases). Germline values: CDR1 SEHNR, CDR2 FQNEAQ (reference sequence). The CDR3 sequence is 14 residues long. With 2 bases removed from V and 7 bases from J, the gap between germline ends came to 12 bases. DNA for the CDR3: TGTGCCAGCAGCTTAAAGGGGGGGATTAATGAGCAGTTCTTC. Translated, it gives CASSLKGGINEQFF.

V is TRBV5-4 and J is TRBJ2-2, with 11 bases matching TRBD1. Per germline, CDR1 SGHNT and CDR2 YYREEE (reference sequence). CDR3 length: 17 amino acids. The trim removed 0 bases at V and 1 base at J, leaving 2 bases unmatched. In DNA, the CDR3 is TGTGCCAGCAGCTTGGGAGGGACAGGGGGGAACACCGGGGAGCTGTTTTTT. As protein: CASSLGGTGGNTGELFF. The whole variable domain, remainder taken from reference TRBV5-4 and TRBJ2-2, is ETGVTQSPTHLIKTRGQQVTLRCSSQSGHNTVSWYQQALGQGPQFIFQYYREEENGRGNFPPRFSGLQFPNYSSELNVNALELDDSALYLCASSLGGTGGNTGELFFGEGSRLTVL.

The V call is TRBV7-9, the J call TRBJ1-6, with 8 bases aligning to TRBD1. Germline V gene sequence: CDR1 SEHNR, CDR2 FQNEAQ (reference sequence). J lost 7 bases, V lost 6 bases, and 5 bases had no gene match. The CDR3 totals 14 residues. In DNA, the CDR3 is TGTGCCAGCAGTCGACAGGGGCGGAATTCACCCCTCCACTTT. The encoded protein is CASSRQGRNSPLHF.

This rearrangement joins TRBV10-3 to TRBJ1-1, with a tentative D call TRBD1 (6 bases). V gave up 5 bases and J gave up 1 base, with 8 bases separating them. From germline, CDR1 is ENHRY and CDR2 SYGVKD. The CDR3 consists of 13 residues. The CDR3 coding sequence is TGTGCCATCAGTCAGGGGTGGAACACTGAAGCTTTCTTT. Protein: CAISQGWNTEAFF.

This rearrangement joins TRBV19 to TRBJ2-3; D is unclear. Germline V gene data show CDR1 as LNHDA and CDR2 as SQIVND (reference sequence). The CDR3 runs to 13 residues. Trimming pared 3 bases from V and 3 bases from J, leaving 7 bases between. CDR3 residues: CASSIGATDTQYF. CDR3 nucleotides: TGTGCCAGTAGTATTGGAGCGACAGATACGCAGTATTTT.

The J gene is TRBJ1-3, the V gene TRBV28; 8 nucleotides line up with TRBD1. Losses at the gene ends were 4 bases for V and 4 bases for J; bases not matched to a gene: 3. The V gene's germline CDR1 is MDHEN and CDR2 SYDVKM. This CDR3 has 14 amino acids. The CDR3 is CASSSGQGGNTIYF. CDR3 nucleotide sequence: TGTGCCAGCAGTTCCGGACAGGGAGGAAACACCATATATTTT. The full variable domain, with the rest looked up from reference TRBV28 and TRBJ1-3, is DVKVTQSSRYLVKRTGEKVFLECVQDMDHENMFWYRQDPGLGLRLIYFSYDVKMKEKGDIPEGYSVSREKKERFSLILESASTNQTSMYLCASSSGQGGNTIYFGEGSWLTVV.

The chain recombines TRBV3-1 (or the pseudogene TRBV3-2) with TRBJ2-4, with a possible D match to TRBD2 (7 bases). The CDR3 covers 15 residues. Per germline, CDR1 LGHDT and CDR2 YNNKEL (reference sequence). V lost 0 bases and J lost 8, with 14 bases in between. CDR3 DNA: TGTGCCAGCAGCCAAGATCGGGGGGCAAGGGACATTCAGTACTTC. Translation: CASSQDRGARDIQYF.

The chain carries TRBV5-1 and TRBJ1-6, with D possibly TRBD1 on 6 matching bases. Germline V gene data show CDR1 as SGHRS and CDR2 as YFSETQ. The CDR3 has 14 residues. Trimming cost V 3 bases and J 7 bases, with 11 bases left between them. The CDR3 nucleotides read TGCGCCAGCAGCTACCGACAGGCCAATTCACCCCTCCACTTT. Encoded protein: CASSYRQANSPLHF.

The rearrangement links TRBV13 to TRBJ1-1; the match to TRBD1 covers 8 bases. The CDR3 runs 13 residues. Per germline, CDR1 PRHDT and CDR2 FYEKMQ (reference sequence). V trimming: 1 base; J trimming: 7 bases; junction bases outside the gene matches: 2. The CDR3 nucleotides read TGTGCCAGCAGCTTAGAACAGGGGGGTGAAGCTTTCTTT. Translated: CASSLEQGGEAFF.

V and J are TRBV12-3 or TRBV12-4 and TRBJ2-5; tentative D call: TRBD1 (5 bases). This CDR3 contains 13 residues. Trimming cost V 3 bases and J 5 bases, with 10 bases left between them. DNA of the CDR3: TGTGCCAGCAGTTTTAGGGGCGGTGAGACCCAGTACTTC. Protein product: CASSFRGGETQYF.

The V gene is TRBV5-4, the J gene TRBJ1-1; no clear D. The germline gives CDR1 SGHNT, CDR2 YYREEE (reference sequence). CDR3 length: 15 amino acids. The V and J ends lost 4 bases and 3 bases respectively, with 16 bases between them. The CDR3, as DNA: TGTGCCAGCAGCCCGGAGGGCAACCGGGACACTGAAGCTTTCTTT. Its translation is CASSPEGNRDTEAFF.

CDR3: CAWRRPDRDYEQYF. DNA of the CDR3: TGTGCCTGGAGACGCCCGGACAGAGACTACGAGCAGTACTTC. The chain uses TRBV30 and TRBJ2-7; TRBD1 is a possible D gene (6 bases). V lost 3 bases and J lost 3, with 15 bases in between. The germline gives CDR1 GTSNPN, CDR2 SVGIG (reference sequence). This CDR3 has 14 amino acids.

This clone was seen many times. V gene TRBV9 combines with J gene TRBJ1-2; no clear D gene. Germline V gene sequence: CDR1 SGDLS, CDR2 YYNGEE. Trimming took 4 bases from V and 7 from J, leaving 14 bases between them. The CDR3 covers 13 residues. CDR3 region: CASSPWARAGYTF. Here the CDR3 DNA reads TGTGCCAGCAGCCCCTGGGCCAGAGCTGGCTACACCTTC.

This chain links TRBV10-3 with TRBJ2-3, with TRBD1 identical over 7 bases. The V segment lost 7 bases and the J segment 2 bases; nucleotides outside the gene matches: 6. The CDR3 sequence is 14 residues long. Germline assignment: CDR1 ENHRY and CDR2 SYGVKD. The DNA for the CDR3 is TGTGCCATCAAACCGGGACAGAACACAGATACGCAGTATTTT. Translation gives CAIKPGQNTDTQYF.